This passage covers 6 T cell receptor beta chains from one sample sequenced in a study of follicular helper T cells after annual influenza vaccination. The time point: 2014-2015 season, 7 days after vaccination. This table comes from immunoSEQ multiplex PCR, and its TCRdb copy is limited to in-frame clones, with some not included. Of about 9,800 clones in the sample, 83% were seen once. Sample: CXCR5- memory CD4+ T cells sorted from blood, taken 7 days after influenza vaccination. All receptors come from an adult who received the influenza vaccine.

This chain links TRBV6-1 with TRBJ1-2; D is perhaps TRBD1 (5 bases). CDR3 length: 11 residues. CDR1 MNHNS and CDR2 SASEGT come from the germline V gene. V was shortened by 5 bases and J by 8 bases, with 9 bases between the two germline ends. CDR3 DNA: TGTGCCAGCAGTCCAGGGAAAGGCTACACCTTC. This sequence encodes CASSPGKGYTF.

This clone was observed once. This chain joins TRBV7-2 and TRBJ1-1, with D possibly being TRBD1 (6 bases). Germline V gene data show CDR1 as SGHTA and CDR2 as FQGNSA. This CDR3 region has 14 residues. The ends were cut back, 3 bases at V and 0 bases at J, with 8 bases in the middle. This CDR3 is CASSFRTVNTEAFF. CDR3 nucleotide sequence: TGTGCCAGCAGCTTTCGGACAGTGAACACTGAAGCTTTCTTT.

V gene TRBV19 combines with J gene TRBJ1-5; no firm D call. Germline CDR1 is LNHDA and CDR2 is SQIVND (reference sequence). This CDR3 has 15 residues. V lost 1 base, J lost 9 bases, and 16 bases lay in between. The CDR3: CASSIGPVGSGPQHF. The CDR3 DNA is TGTGCCAGTAGTATAGGCCCAGTCGGGTCAGGGCCCCAGCATTTT.

V gene TRBV13 combines with J gene TRBJ2-2; a possible D gene is TRBD2 (6 bases). CDR1 is PRHDT, CDR2 FYEKMQ, per germline (reference sequence). The CDR3 loop spans 15 amino acids. The V gene lost 1 base and the J gene lost 4 bases, with 10 bases spanning the gap. The CDR3 sequence: CASSLVVGGTGELFF. The CDR3 nucleotides read TGTGCCAGCAGCTTAGTCGTGGGAGGCACCGGGGAGCTGTTTTTT.

This clone was observed once. The rearrangement joins TRBV19 to TRBJ1-5; 8 bases align to TRBD1. Trimming cost V 3 bases and J 9 bases; bases outside gene matches: 7. The CDR3 totals 14 residues. In germline, CDR1 is LNHDA, CDR2 SQIVND (reference sequence). The CDR3 sequence is CASSMGQAGRPQHF. For the CDR3, the DNA is TGTGCCAGTAGTATGGGACAGGCGGGTCGGCCCCAGCATTTT.

The genes are TRBV7-9 and TRBJ2-7; D possibly corresponds to TRBD1 (7 bases). Between the trimmed V and J ends, which lost 0 bases and 4 bases, there was a span of 16 bases. Germline loops: CDR1 SEHNR, CDR2 FQNEAQ (reference sequence). This CDR3 comprises 16 residues. The CDR3 nucleotides read TGTGCCAGCAGCTTAGCGGTCAGGAGGGGGCCGTACGAGCAGTACTTC. It translates to CASSLAVRRGPYEQYF.